These 13 T cell receptor beta chains share one sample of origin, sequenced in a study of post-analysis software for immune sequencing data. Study-level results: TRBV segments more frequent in patients than in controls numbered roughly 5 and included TRBV5-6, TRBV5-1 and TRBV20-1.

Their specific antigens are unknown. Presence of unique molecular identifiers characterized the TCR beta cDNA libraries. One entry per CDR3 protein results from TCRdb running MiXCR on the PCR reads. Of roughly 700,000 distinct CDR3 sequences listed, 30% were seen once; the top ten hold around 0.55%. The sample consisted of blood. The origin of the receptors is a girl aged 10 to 17 with multiple sclerosis.

The chain joins TRBV5-1 to TRBJ2-7, with TRBD2 identical over 9 bases. Germline CDR1 SGHRS, CDR2 YFSETQ. V lost 2 bases and J lost 4; bases outside the gene matches: 7. The CDR3 runs 15 residues. CDR3 nucleotides: TGCGCCAGCAGCTTCGCAGCGGGAGGAGGGTACGAGCAGTACTTC. Translated: CASSFAAGGGYEQYF.

The genes are TRBV20-1 and TRBJ2-7, with D possibly matching TRBD2 (7 bases). The J call may not be correct, given that the DNA end is closer to TRBJ2-5. CDR3 size: 17 residues. The germline V gene has CDR1 DFQATT and CDR2 SNEGSKA (reference sequence). CDR3 in DNA: TGCAGTGCTACCCCCCCTAGTGGGGGGGGCGGGGTTGAGACCCAGTACTTC. Translation gives CSATPPSGGGGVETQYF.

The rearrangement links TRBV6-2 or TRBV6-3 to TRBJ2-1, with TRBD2 as a possible D gene (5 bases). There are 14 residues in the CDR3. Germline V gene sequence: CDR1 MNHEY, CDR2 SVGEGT. The ends were cut back, 5 bases at V and 9 bases at J, with 17 bases in the middle. The CDR3 DNA reads as TGTGCCAGCAGTCCAAATCCCGAGGGTGGTGAGCAGTTCTTC. Its translation is CASSPNPEGGEQFF.

The V and J genes are TRBV7-2 and TRBJ2-5; 11 positions match TRBD2. The CDR3 is made up of 16 amino acids. After removal of 5 bases from V and 5 bases from J, the junction contained 10 bases not matched to a gene. Germline V gives CDR1 SGHTA, CDR2 FQGNSA. CDR3 residues: CASSTGLADGVETQYF. The CDR3 DNA is TGTGCCAGCAGCACGGGACTAGCGGACGGGGTTGAGACCCAGTACTTC.

The chain links TRBV20-1 to TRBJ2-1, with TRBD2 matching 16 bases. The CDR3 is made up of 17 amino acids. The V and J ends lost 0 bases and 9 bases, in that order; junction bases with no gene match: 8. Germline V gene lookup returns CDR1 DFQATT and CDR2 SNEGSKA (reference sequence). The CDR3: CSARDMGLAGGPGEQFF. The CDR3 DNA is TGCAGTGCTAGAGATATGGGACTAGCGGGAGGGCCGGGTGAGCAGTTCTTC.

The chain is built from TRBV28 and TRBJ1-2; D gene unclear. Germline CDR1 is MDHEN and CDR2 is SYDVKM. V was pared by 3 bases and J by 8 bases, with 13 bases between. The CDR3 is made up of 13 amino acids. CDR3 sequence reads: CASSFLGDSGYTF. The CDR3 DNA follows: TGTGCCAGCAGTTTCCTCGGGGATTCAGGCTACACCTTC.

This clonotype has a handful of counts. The genes are TRBV25-1 and TRBJ2-5; D not resolved. Per the germline V gene, CDR1 is MGHDK and CDR2 is SYGVNS. The CDR3 runs to 15 residues. V was cut by 3 bases and J by 2 bases, with 13 bases left in between. The CDR3 DNA reads TGTGCCAGCAGTGATCACACAAGGACGCAAGAGACCCAGTACTTC. Protein: CASSDHTRTQETQYF.

This clonotype was observed a handful of times. This chain joins TRBV15 and TRBJ2-3, with 7 bases that match TRBD2. Germline CDR1 LNHNV, CDR2 YYDKDF (reference sequence). The CDR3 loop spans 13 amino acids. Unmatched junction bases numbered 4, after V lost 5 bases and J lost 5 bases. The CDR3 here is CATSGGGVDTQYF. The CDR3 bases are TGTGCCACCAGCGGGGGAGGGGTAGATACGCAGTATTTT.

This CDR3 reads CAIRGDRGYGYTF. The CDR3 DNA follows: TGTGCCATCAGGGGAGACAGGGGGTATGGCTACACCTTC. The V gene is TRBV10-3, the J gene TRBJ1-2; 9 positions match TRBD1. This CDR3 region has 13 residues. CDR1 and CDR2 from the germline V gene are ENHRY and SYGVKD. Trimming took 6 bases from V and 5 from J; bases not matched to a gene: 4.

This clonotype has at least ten counts. The chain combines TRBV29-1 with TRBJ2-3, with a tentative D call TRBD2 (6 bases). The CDR3 has 13 residues. The germline V and J ends were trimmed by 4 bases and 2 bases, with 10 bases remaining between them. The germline V gene encodes CDR1 SQVTM and CDR2 ANQGSEA. The chain's CDR3 is CSVVQRATDTQYF. DNA for the CDR3: TGCAGCGTTGTTCAGCGGGCCACAGATACGCAGTATTTT.

This clonotype was found many times. This rearrangement joins TRBV6-5 to TRBJ2-3; no clear D. The CDR3 spans 14 residues. CDR1 MNHEY and CDR2 SVGAGI come from the germline V gene. Deletions cut 4 bases from V and 6 bases from J, with 14 bases between. CDR3 sequence: CASSFLFGGDTQYF. As DNA, the CDR3 is TGTGCCAGCAGTTTCCTCTTCGGTGGGGATACGCAGTATTTT.

This chain links TRBV4-3 with TRBJ1-2; possibly TRBD1 for D (5 bases). V lost 0 bases to trimming and J lost 7 bases, with 12 bases between them. Germline V CDR1 and CDR2: LGHNA, YSLEER. The CDR3 covers 14 residues. CDR3 sequence: CASSQDRGFGGYTF. As DNA, the CDR3 is TGCGCCAGCAGCCAAGATAGGGGATTCGGTGGCTACACCTTC.

V usage is TRBV6-5 and J usage is TRBJ1-1, with D possibly TRBD1 on 5 matching bases. The V end lost 7 bases, the J end lost 1 base, and 13 bases lay between the germline ends. CDR1 and CDR2 (germline): MNHEY, SVGAGI. There are 14 residues in the CDR3. CDR3 sequence reads: CASIPPGQNTEAFF. As DNA, the CDR3 is TGTGCCAGCATCCCCCCGGGGCAGAACACTGAAGCTTTCTTT.